The 21 T cell receptor beta chains in this list originate from one sample, sequenced in a study of cytomegalovirus exposure and HLA in healthy donors. PCR employed 60 Vbeta and 13 Jbeta primers. Profiling relied on immunoSEQ multiplex PCR, and the TCRdb table lists in-frame clones only, not all of them. The table lists more than 95,000 clones, roughly 75% of them singletons. Sequenced input: PBMCs. The receptors stem from a woman in her thirties or forties in good health and CMV-seronegative.

The chain carries TRBV18 and TRBJ1-5; D unclear. Germline assignment: CDR1 KGHSH and CDR2 LQKENI. The CDR3 covers 16 residues. The V and J ends lost 3 bases and 0 bases respectively, with 12 bases between them. The CDR3 DNA is TGTGCCAGCTCACCCCCGGGGAGGTATAGCAATCAGCCCCAGCATTTT. It encodes CASSPPGRYSNQPQHF.

This clone came up once. The V gene is TRBV5-4, the J gene TRBJ2-1; maybe TRBD1 (5 bases). This CDR3 contains 11 residues. In germline, CDR1 is SGHNT, CDR2 YYREEE (reference sequence). Between the trimmed V and J ends, which lost 10 bases and 8 bases, there was a span of 13 bases. CDR3 residues: CAPPVGDEQFF. Written as DNA, the CDR3 is TGTGCCCCCCCCGTAGGGGATGAGCAGTTCTTC.

The chain links TRBV18 to TRBJ2-5, with TRBD1 as a possible D gene (5 bases). The CDR3 is 15 amino acids. Germline V gives CDR1 KGHSH, CDR2 LQKENI. Trimming took off 6 bases at V and 2 bases at J, with 16 bases between the two ends. The CDR3 loop is CASSEHKGAQETQYF. Here the CDR3 DNA reads TGTGCCAGCTCCGAACACAAAGGGGCACAAGAGACCCAGTACTTC.

J is TRBJ1-2 and V is TRBV7-6; TRBD1 might be the D (6 bases). Germline loops: CDR1 SGHVS, CDR2 FNYEAQ. The CDR3 consists of 17 residues. The V gene lost 5 bases and the J gene lost 4 bases, with 23 bases spanning the gap. This CDR3 reads CASSPEEAGTRGYGYTF. The CDR3 bases are TGTGCCAGCAGCCCCGAGGAGGCCGGGACAAGGGGCTATGGCTACACCTTC.

The rearrangement uses TRBV9 and TRBJ2-7; 11 positions agree with TRBD1. The germline gives CDR1 SGDLS, CDR2 YYNGEE. This CDR3 contains 14 residues. The trim removed 3 bases at V and 6 bases at J, leaving 5 bases unmatched. The CDR3: CASSAGTGGFEQYF. CDR3 bases: TGTGCCAGCAGCGCCGGGACAGGGGGATTCGAGCAGTACTTC.

This chain joins TRBV25-1 and TRBJ2-2; 9 bases align to TRBD1. The length of the CDR3 is 17 residues. The trim removed 8 bases at V and 6 bases at J, leaving 16 bases unmatched. Germline CDR1 and CDR2: MGHDK and SYGVNS. CDR3 region: CASDGQAGTGLAGELFF. The CDR3 DNA reads as TGTGCCAGCGATGGTCAGGCGGGGACAGGGCTGGCCGGGGAGCTGTTTTTT.

The V and J genes are TRBV11-3 and TRBJ2-1; 8 nucleotides agree with TRBD2. V was clipped by 5 bases and J by 7 bases; unmatched bases: 10. Germline lookup yields CDR1 SGHNT and CDR2 YENEEA. This CDR3 has 15 residues. The CDR3 bases are TGTGCCAGCAGCCTTGCGGGGGGCGCTGGGAATGAGCAGTTCTTC. Protein: CASSLAGGAGNEQFF.

The chain joins TRBV2 to TRBJ1-6; D perhaps matches TRBD1 (6 bases). V lost 5 bases to trimming and J lost 0 bases, with 20 bases between them. The germline CDR1 and CDR2 sequences are SNHLY and FYNNEI. The CDR3 is 19 residues long. The CDR3 protein is CASSITPQGESSYNSPLHF. CDR3 nucleotides: TGTGCCAGCAGTATCACGCCACAGGGCGAGAGCTCCTATAATTCACCCCTCCACTTT.

The J gene is TRBJ2-5, the V gene TRBV7-9; 8 bases agree with TRBD2. Germline values: CDR1 SEHNR, CDR2 FQNEAQ (reference sequence). With 6 bases clipped from V and 5 bases from J, the junction kept 14 bases outside the gene matches. This CDR3 has 16 amino acids. In DNA form, the CDR3 reads TGTGCCAGCAGTTTTCTCCTAACGGGAGGGTTGGAGACCCAGTACTTC. Translated, it gives CASSFLLTGGLETQYF.

The chain joins TRBV28 to TRBJ2-5; 8 positions match TRBD2. The J segment lost 3 bases and the V segment lost 7 bases, leaving 4 bases of the junction unmatched. The CDR3 spans 13 residues. The germline V gene has CDR1 MDHEN and CDR2 SYDVKM. The CDR3 sequence is CASIEAGEETQYF. The CDR3 DNA reads as TGTGCCAGCATCGAAGCGGGAGAAGAGACCCAGTACTTC.

J is TRBJ2-5 and V is TRBV7-9; maybe TRBD2 (7 bases). This CDR3 spans 15 amino acids. CDR1 and CDR2 from the germline V gene are SEHNR and FQNEAQ (reference sequence). Deletions cut 2 bases from V and 4 bases from J, with 14 bases between. CDR3 region: CASSLRRGGGETQYF. CDR3 coding DNA: TGTGCCAGCAGCTTAAGGAGGGGGGGTGGAGAGACCCAGTACTTC.

J is TRBJ2-5 and V is TRBV5-6; D perhaps matches TRBD2 (6 bases). Trimming cost V 4 bases and J 1 base, with 11 bases left between them. CDR1 and CDR2 (germline): SGHDT, YYEEEE. The CDR3 consists of 14 residues. The CDR3 loop reads CASSPWDFQETQYF. Written as DNA, the CDR3 is TGTGCCAGCAGCCCCTGGGACTTCCAAGAGACCCAGTACTTC.

This chain joins TRBV28 and TRBJ1-1, with D possibly TRBD1 on 5 matching bases. CDR3 length equals 16 residues. Trimming removed 7 bases from V and 0 bases from J, with 18 bases in between. Germline CDR1 is MDHEN and CDR2 is SYDVKM. CDR3 sequence (DNA): TGTGCCAGCACCCGAAACAGGCGCCGTATGAACACTGAAGCTTTCTTT. Translating gives CASTRNRRRMNTEAFF.

The rearrangement uses TRBV28 and TRBJ1-2; D is possibly TRBD1 (6 bases). The CDR3 spans 14 residues. Germline V lookup: CDR1 MDHEN, CDR2 SYDVKM. Trimming removed 6 bases at V and 4 bases at J, with 15 bases between. The CDR3 nucleotides are TGTGCCAGCAGCGTAACAGGGTTACCCTATGGCTACACCTTC. It codes for CASSVTGLPYGYTF.

The genes are TRBV25-1 and TRBJ1-5; maybe TRBD1 (5 bases). Germline V CDR1 and CDR2: MGHDK, SYGVNS. CDR3 length equals 16 residues. The V and J ends lost 3 bases and 6 bases respectively, with 18 bases between them. The CDR3 sequence is CASSESDGGGLQPQHF. The CDR3 region has the DNA TGTGCCAGCAGTGAGTCGGACGGGGGGGGACTTCAGCCCCAGCATTTT.

The rearrangement links TRBV28 to TRBJ2-3; a possible D gene is TRBD2 (6 bases). V lost 6 bases and J 0 bases, leaving 7 bases between the germline ends. The CDR3 is 13 residues long. Germline values: CDR1 MDHEN, CDR2 SYDVKM. CDR3 amino acids: CASRSGSTDTQYF. DNA for the CDR3: TGTGCCAGCAGGAGCGGGAGCACAGATACGCAGTATTTT.

The chain links TRBV28 to TRBJ1-2; perhaps TRBD1 as D (6 bases). The CDR3 runs to 15 residues. V lost 6 bases to trimming and J lost 2 bases, with 16 bases between them. The germline CDR1 and CDR2 sequences are MDHEN and SYDVKM. In nucleotides, the CDR3 is TGTGCCAGCAGCTTGAGTAGGGGGTTGAACTATGGCTACACCTTC. As protein: CASSLSRGLNYGYTF.

This chain joins TRBV7-6 and TRBJ2-5; D unclear. CDR1 is SGHVS, CDR2 FNYEAQ, per germline. Trimming left V 3 bases short and J 2 bases short, with 16 bases between. The CDR3 runs 16 residues. The chain's CDR3 is CASSFLARSIQETQYF. For the CDR3, the DNA is TGTGCCAGCAGCTTTTTGGCCAGATCGATTCAAGAGACCCAGTACTTC.

This clone was seen only once. The V call is TRBV28, the J call TRBJ2-5; 11 bases line up with TRBD2. Germline-derived CDR1 and CDR2 are MDHEN and SYDVKM. V shed 7 bases, J shed 4 bases, and the junction held 14 bases outside the gene matches. The CDR3 spans 17 residues. CDR3 nucleotides: TGTGCCAGCACCTATAGCGGGAGGGCCTCCCTGGCAGAGACCCAGTACTTC. Translated, it gives CASTYSGRASLAETQYF.

This clone appeared a few times. The V and J genes are TRBV7-2 and TRBJ2-5, with D maybe TRBD2 (6 bases). Trimming pared 3 bases from V and 2 bases from J, leaving 13 bases between. CDR1 and CDR2 from the germline V gene are SGHTA and FQGNSA. The CDR3 totals 15 residues. CDR3 protein: CASSFPGLKQETQYF. DNA for the CDR3: TGTGCCAGCAGCTTCCCGGGACTGAAGCAAGAGACCCAGTACTTC.

To note about this clone: At the DNA level, this CDR3 is encoded by other sequences in the same sample as well. The V and J genes are TRBV6-5 and TRBJ2-3, with a possible D match to TRBD2 (6 bases). V lost 2 bases and J lost 2, with 11 bases in between. This CDR3 is 15 amino acids long. Germline V lookup: CDR1 MNHEY, CDR2 SVGAGI. In nucleotides, the CDR3 is TGTGCCAGCAGTTACCGGGAGATATCCACAGATACGCAGTATTTT. Translating it yields CASSYREISTDTQYF.